This TCR beta chain was sequenced in a study of T-cell memory formation after mild COVID-19 (dated by TCRdb to about 2021). About the full investigation: TCR sequence clusters from the two donors were found to be largely donor specific. Longitudinal TCRalpha and TCRbeta repertoire sequencing tracked T-cell clones expanding and contracting after mild COVID-19 in a couple of donors. Two young, previously healthy adult volunteers, one female and one male, were included in the cohort.

Turning to this clonotype: Its antigen is unknown. Per-base qualities were not stored, and no clone one base away is much larger.

Results the study describes overall, beyond this receptor: The second-wave clones that peaked on day 37 were not confirmed to be SARS-CoV-2 specific. The detection of some responding clones in pre-infection memory suggests that pre-existing cross-reactive memory T cells joined the SARS-CoV-2 response. Clones contracting from day 15 to 85 had balanced CD4/CD8 phenotypes, while a second wave expanding from day 15 to 37 was biased towards CD4+. Contracting CD4+ clones were found mainly in CM and EM memory subsets, while CD8+ clones were enriched in EMRA. The study covered only a couple of mild cases, and larger cohorts including severe cases with pre-infection samples were considered necessary.

Based on the germline V gene, the CDR1 and CDR2 sequences are SGHRS and YFSETQ. Taken from cysteine to phenylalanine, the CDR3 has 15 residues. The CDR3 DNA has 45 bases and is translated from base 1. Germline trimming amounts to 1 base on V and 4 bases on J, with 4 as the count of junction bases outside the gene matches. Ficoll-Paque density gradient centrifugation was the method used to isolate PBMCs. For sequencing, an Illumina NovaSeq 6000 was employed. TCRalpha and TCRbeta cDNA libraries were built by 5'RACE with constant-segment primers, adding sample barcodes and unique molecular identifiers. RNA was extracted from every sample with Trizol reagent. Library amplification was performed in two PCR steps, and a second sample barcode and Illumina TruSeq adapters were introduced in the second step. Libraries were sequenced on an Illumina NovaSeq with 2 x 150 bp paired-end reads. On the study's bioinformatics: Demultiplexing of reads and collapsing into UMI-guided consensus sequences were performed with migec v1.2.7. Using mixcr v2.1.11, UMI consensuses were aligned to TRA and TRB V and J templates and then assembled into clonotypes. A clonotype was counted as expanded or contracted only if both edgeR and NoisET called the change significant, with noise models trained on biological replicates. edgeR calls used a false discovery rate-adjusted p below 0.01 and a log2 fold-change threshold of 1. As an exploratory analysis of dynamics, max-normalized trajectories of the 1000 most abundant clonotypes were examined with PCA combined with hierarchical clustering. Separately sequenced CD4+ and CD8+ repertoires were used to assign the CD4 or CD8 phenotype of responding clones. The raw public reads went through TCRdb reprocessing: fastp at Q25, MiXCR clone calling, in-frame beta chains kept. Records with the same CDR3 protein are collapsed into one entry carrying the most frequent genes and DNA. The V and J calls reflect TCRdb's pipeline rather than the authors' work. This sample holds 470,000 or so distinct CDR3 sequences; 15% to 20% were observed only once. Around 8.4% of the sample rests with the top ten.

The chain joins TRBV5-1 to TRBJ1-4; 7 central bases correspond to TRBD1. The source is an adult woman who had mild COVID-19 (a few samples of this study predate the infection). The sample titles of this study are shuffled in the database, so cell type and time point are left out; the donor was told from shared clones. What was sequenced was PBMCs or a T cell subset sorted from them (not recorded which). The sequenced DNA: TGCGCCAGCAGCTTGATGGGACAGCATAATGAAAAACTGTTTTTT. It translates as CASSLMGQHNEKLFF.